This T cell receptor (beta chain) came from a study of T cells after posttransplantation cyclophosphamide. General study findings and limits: Recipient CMV seropositivity and CMV reactivation strongly tracked TRB clonality. Donor-recipient repertoire similarity was low at 1-2 months, rising over year one.

This CDR3 has 13 residues. CDR1 is MNHNS, CDR2 SASEGT, per germline. The V segment lost 6 bases and the J segment 7 bases; nucleotides outside the gene matches: 5. The method was immunoSEQ multiplex PCR; TCRdb's version includes in-frame clones alone and lacks a portion of them. The table has roughly 9,200 clones, roughly nine tenths seen once. On the day of bone marrow donation, the related graft donor provided peripheral blood. A note on this clone: As yet, its antigen is unknown.

What was sequenced was memory CD4+ T cells sorted from PBMCs. The sequence came from a woman aged 55-69 years in good health, CMV-negative, and a related stem cell transplant donor. V and J are TRBV6-1 and TRBJ1-5; 8 bases agree with TRBD1. CDR3 nucleotides: TGTGCCAGCAGCGCAGGGGGCGGGCAGCCCCAGCATTTT. Protein: CASSAGGGQPQHF.